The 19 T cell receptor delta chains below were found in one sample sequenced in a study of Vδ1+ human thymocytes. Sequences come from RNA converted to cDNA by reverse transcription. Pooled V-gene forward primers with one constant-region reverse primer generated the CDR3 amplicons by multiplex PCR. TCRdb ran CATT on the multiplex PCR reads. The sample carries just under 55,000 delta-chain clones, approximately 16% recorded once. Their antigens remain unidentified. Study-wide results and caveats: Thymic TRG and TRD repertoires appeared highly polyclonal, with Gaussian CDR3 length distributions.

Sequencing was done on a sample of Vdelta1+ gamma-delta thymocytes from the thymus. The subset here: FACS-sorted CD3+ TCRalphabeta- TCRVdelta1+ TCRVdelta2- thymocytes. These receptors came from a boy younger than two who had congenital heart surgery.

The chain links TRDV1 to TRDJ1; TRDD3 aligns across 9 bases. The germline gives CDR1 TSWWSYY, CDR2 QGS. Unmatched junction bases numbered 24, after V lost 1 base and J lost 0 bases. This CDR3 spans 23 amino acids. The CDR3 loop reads CALGERAAFCTDWGYANTDKLIF. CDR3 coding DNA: TGTGCTCTTGGGGAACGTGCGGCCTTTTGTACCGATTGGGGATACGCAAACACCGATAAACTCATCTTT.

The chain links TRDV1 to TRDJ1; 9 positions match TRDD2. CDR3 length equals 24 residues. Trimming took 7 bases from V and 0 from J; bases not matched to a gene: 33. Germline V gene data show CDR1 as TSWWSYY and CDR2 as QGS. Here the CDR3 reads CALASPSYECNRRTGCLYTDKLIF. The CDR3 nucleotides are TGTGCTCTTGCCTCCCCTTCCTACGAGTGTAACAGGCGAACTGGGTGCTTGTACACCGATAAACTCATCTTT.

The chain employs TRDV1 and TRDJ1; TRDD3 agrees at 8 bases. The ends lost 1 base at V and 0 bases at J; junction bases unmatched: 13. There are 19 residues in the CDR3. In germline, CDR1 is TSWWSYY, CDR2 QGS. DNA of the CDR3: TGTGCTCTTGGGGAACCCCTTCGACTGGGGGCCTCGTACACCGATAAACTCATCTTT. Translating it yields CALGEPLRLGASYTDKLIF.

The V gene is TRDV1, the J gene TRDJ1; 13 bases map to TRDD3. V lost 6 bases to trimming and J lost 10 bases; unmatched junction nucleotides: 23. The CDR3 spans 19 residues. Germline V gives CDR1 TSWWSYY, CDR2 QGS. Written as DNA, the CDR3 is TGTGCTCTTGGCGATCCTTGTACTGGGGGATACGCTAGGCCTCGGGGACTCATCTTT. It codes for CALGDPCTGGYARPRGLIF.

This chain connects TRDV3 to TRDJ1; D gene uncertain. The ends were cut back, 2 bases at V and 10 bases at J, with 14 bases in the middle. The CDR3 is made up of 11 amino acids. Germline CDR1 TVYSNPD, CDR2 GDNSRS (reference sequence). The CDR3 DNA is TGTGCCTTTTCCGTAACGAGAACACTCATCTTT. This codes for CAFSVTRTLIF.

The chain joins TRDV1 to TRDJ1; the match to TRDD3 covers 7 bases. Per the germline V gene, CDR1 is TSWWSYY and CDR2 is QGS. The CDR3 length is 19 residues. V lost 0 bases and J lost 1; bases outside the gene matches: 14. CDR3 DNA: TGTGCTCTTGGGGAACTAACCTGGGGGCCCTTTCGTCTCACCGATAAACTCATCTTT. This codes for CALGELTWGPFRLTDKLIF.

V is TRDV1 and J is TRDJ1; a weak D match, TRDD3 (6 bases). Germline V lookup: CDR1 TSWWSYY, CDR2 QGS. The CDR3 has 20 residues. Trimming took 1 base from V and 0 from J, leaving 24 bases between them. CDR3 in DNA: TGTGCTCTTGGGGAACGATTGACCCACCCATGGGGATCGTACACCGATAAACTCATCTTT. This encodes CALGERLTHPWGSYTDKLIF.

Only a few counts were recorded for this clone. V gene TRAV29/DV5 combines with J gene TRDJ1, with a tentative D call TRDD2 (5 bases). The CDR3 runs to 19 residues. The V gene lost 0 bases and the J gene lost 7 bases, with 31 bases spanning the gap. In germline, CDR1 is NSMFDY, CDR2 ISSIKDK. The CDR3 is CAASEGLLPATVCNLKLIF. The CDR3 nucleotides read TGTGCAGCAAGCGAAGGACTTCTTCCCGCGACTGTGTGCAACCTTAAACTCATCTTT.

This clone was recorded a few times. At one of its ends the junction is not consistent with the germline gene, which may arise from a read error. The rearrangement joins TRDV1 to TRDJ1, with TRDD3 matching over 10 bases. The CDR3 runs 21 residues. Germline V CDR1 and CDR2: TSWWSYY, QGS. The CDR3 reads CALREGSHDGLGDKNTDKLIF. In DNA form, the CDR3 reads TGTGCTCTTAGGGAAGGGTCCCACGACGGTCTGGGGGATAAAAACACCGATAAACTCATCTTT.

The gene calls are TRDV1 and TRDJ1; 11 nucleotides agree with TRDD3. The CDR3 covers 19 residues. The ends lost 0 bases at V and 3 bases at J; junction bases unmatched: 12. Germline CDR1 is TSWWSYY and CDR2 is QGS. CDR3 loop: CALGELEYWGILMADKLIF. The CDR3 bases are TGTGCTCTTGGGGAACTGGAGTACTGGGGGATATTGATGGCCGATAAACTCATCTTT.

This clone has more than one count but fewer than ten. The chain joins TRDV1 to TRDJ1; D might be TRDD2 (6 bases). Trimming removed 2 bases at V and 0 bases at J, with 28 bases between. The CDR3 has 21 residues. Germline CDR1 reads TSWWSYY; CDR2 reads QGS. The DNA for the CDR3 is TGTGCTCTTGGGGAATCGGTCCTACTGCGCCGCCCCACTCTGTACACCGATAAACTCATCTTT. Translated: CALGESVLLRRPTLYTDKLIF.

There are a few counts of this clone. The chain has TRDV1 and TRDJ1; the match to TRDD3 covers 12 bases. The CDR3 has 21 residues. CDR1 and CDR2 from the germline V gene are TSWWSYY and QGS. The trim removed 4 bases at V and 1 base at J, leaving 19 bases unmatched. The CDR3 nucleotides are TGTGCTCTTGGGGCCGGCCTTCGCCTTACTGGGGGATACTGGGTCACCGATAAACTCATCTTT. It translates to CALGAGLRLTGGYWVTDKLIF.

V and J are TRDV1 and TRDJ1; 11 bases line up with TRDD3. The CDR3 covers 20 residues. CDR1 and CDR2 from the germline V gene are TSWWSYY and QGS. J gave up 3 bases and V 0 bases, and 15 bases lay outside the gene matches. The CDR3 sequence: CALGELNLRLGDTRADKLIF. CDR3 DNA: TGTGCTCTTGGGGAACTTAACCTACGTCTGGGGGATACAAGGGCCGATAAACTCATCTTT.

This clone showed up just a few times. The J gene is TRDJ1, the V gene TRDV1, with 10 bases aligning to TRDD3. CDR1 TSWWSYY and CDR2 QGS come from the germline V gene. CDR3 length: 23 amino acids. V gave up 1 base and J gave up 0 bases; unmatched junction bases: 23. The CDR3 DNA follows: TGTGCTCTTGGGGAACGAATCACAGCTTACTGGGGGATGGTCCCATTTTACACCGATAAACTCATCTTT. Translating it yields CALGERITAYWGMVPFYTDKLIF.

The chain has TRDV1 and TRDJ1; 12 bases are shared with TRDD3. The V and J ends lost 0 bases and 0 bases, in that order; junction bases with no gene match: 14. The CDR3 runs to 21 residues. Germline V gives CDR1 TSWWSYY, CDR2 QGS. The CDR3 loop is CALGELGPHTGGYRYTDKLIF. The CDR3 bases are TGTGCTCTTGGGGAACTAGGGCCTCATACTGGGGGATACCGTTACACCGATAAACTCATCTTT.

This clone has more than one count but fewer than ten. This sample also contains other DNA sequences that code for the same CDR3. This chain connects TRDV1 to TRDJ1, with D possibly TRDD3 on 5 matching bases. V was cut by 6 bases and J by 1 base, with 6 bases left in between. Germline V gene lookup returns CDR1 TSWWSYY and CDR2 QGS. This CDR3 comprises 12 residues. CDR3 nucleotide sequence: TGTGCTCTTGGTTGGGGCACCGATAAACTCATCTTT. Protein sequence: CALGWGTDKLIF.

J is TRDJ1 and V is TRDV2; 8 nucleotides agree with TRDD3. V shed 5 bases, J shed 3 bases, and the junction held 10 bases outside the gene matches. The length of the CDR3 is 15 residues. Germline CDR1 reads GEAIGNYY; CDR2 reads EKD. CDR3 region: CACGTIEGYADKLIF. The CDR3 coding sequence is TGTGCCTGTGGCACGATTGAGGGATACGCCGATAAACTCATCTTT.

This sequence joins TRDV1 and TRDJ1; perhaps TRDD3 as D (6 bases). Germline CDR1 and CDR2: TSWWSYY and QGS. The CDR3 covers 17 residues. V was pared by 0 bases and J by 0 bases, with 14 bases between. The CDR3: CALGELPPGIYTDKLIF. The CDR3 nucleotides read TGTGCTCTTGGGGAACTTCCCCCGGGGATTTACACCGATAAACTCATCTTT.

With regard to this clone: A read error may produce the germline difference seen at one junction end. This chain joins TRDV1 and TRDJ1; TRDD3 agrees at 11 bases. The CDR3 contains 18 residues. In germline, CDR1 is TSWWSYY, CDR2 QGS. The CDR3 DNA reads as TGTGCTCTTGGGGAACAGGGCTGGGGGATACCTAACACCGATAAACTCATCTTC. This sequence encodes CALGEQGWGIPNTDKLIF.